This T cell receptor (beta chain) was profiled in a study of blood T cell repertoires in COVID-19. Study-wide context: COVID-19 samples collected from the United States, Italy and Spain covered acute and convalescent phases.

Per the original methods: Amplified reference gene primers provided the basis for estimating nucleated cell counts. Using immunoSEQ multiplex PCR, the repertoire was profiled, and TCRdb retains in-frame clones only, with some absent. V and J calls and clone size are those listed in that table; D and trimming were worked out from the DNA. Counted here are some 73,000 clones, around 70% occurring once; the ten biggest clones make up approximately 20%. The germline V gene has CDR1 LGHDT and CDR2 YNNKEL (reference sequence). Trimming took off 3 bases at V and 0 bases at J, with 8 bases between the two ends. The CDR3 consists of 14 residues.

Material for sequencing was peripheral blood. This receptor was identified in a man aged 60-69 years with acute or convalescent COVID-19. The chain has TRBV3-1 (or the pseudogene TRBV3-2) and TRBJ1-1; maybe TRBD1 (6 bases). In nucleotides, the CDR3 is TGTGCCAGCAGCCAGACAGGACTGAACACTGAAGCTTTCTTT. Translation: CASSQTGLNTEAFF.